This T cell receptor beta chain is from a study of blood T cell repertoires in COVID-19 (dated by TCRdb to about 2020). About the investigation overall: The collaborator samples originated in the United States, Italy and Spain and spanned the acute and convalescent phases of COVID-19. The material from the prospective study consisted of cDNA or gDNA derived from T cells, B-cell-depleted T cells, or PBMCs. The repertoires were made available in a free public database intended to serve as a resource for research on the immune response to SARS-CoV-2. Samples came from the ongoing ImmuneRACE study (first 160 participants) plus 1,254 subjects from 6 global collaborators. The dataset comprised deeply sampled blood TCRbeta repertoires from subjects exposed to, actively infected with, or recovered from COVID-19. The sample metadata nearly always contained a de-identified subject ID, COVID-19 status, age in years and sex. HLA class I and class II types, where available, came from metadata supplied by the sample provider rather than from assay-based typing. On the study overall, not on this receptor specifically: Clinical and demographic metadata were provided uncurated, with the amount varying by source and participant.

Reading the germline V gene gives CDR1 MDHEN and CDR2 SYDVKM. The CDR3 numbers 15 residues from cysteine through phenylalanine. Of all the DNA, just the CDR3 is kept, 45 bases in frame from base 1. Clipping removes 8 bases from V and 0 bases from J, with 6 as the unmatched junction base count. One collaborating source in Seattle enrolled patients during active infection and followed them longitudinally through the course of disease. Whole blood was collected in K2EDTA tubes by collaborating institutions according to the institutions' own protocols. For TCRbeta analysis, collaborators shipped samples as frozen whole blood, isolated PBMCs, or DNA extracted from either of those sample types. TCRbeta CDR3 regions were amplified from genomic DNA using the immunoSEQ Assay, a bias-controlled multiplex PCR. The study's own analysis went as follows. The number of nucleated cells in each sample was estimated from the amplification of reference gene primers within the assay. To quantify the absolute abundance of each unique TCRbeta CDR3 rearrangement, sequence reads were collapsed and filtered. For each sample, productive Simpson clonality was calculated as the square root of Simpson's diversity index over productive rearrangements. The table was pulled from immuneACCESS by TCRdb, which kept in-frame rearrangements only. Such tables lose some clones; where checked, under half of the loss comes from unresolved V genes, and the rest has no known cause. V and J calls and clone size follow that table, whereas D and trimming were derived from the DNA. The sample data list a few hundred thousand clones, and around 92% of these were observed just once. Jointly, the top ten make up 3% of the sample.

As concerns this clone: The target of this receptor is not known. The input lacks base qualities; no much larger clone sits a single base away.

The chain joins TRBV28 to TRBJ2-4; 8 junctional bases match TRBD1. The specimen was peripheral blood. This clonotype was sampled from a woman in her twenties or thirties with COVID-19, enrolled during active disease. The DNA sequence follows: TGTGCCAGCGCTACAGGGGGTCTAGCCAAAAACATTCAGTACTTC. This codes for CASATGGLAKNIQYF.